Following are 30 T cell receptor beta chains from one sample sequenced in a study of technical replicates of blood from several donors. The table came from immunoSEQ multiplex PCR; TCRdb's copy has only in-frame clones and leaves some out. The table includes 65,000 to 95,000 clones, roughly 93% detected once. The sample was T cells isolated from PBMCs. These receptors all come from a human donor in good health.

This rearrangement joins TRBV5-5 to TRBJ1-4; D gene uncertain. Trimming took off 0 bases at V and 7 bases at J, with 7 bases between the two ends. Germline CDR1 is SGHKS and CDR2 is YYEKEE (reference sequence). The CDR3 runs to 13 residues. This chain's CDR3 is CASSLASGEKLFF. DNA of the CDR3: TGTGCCAGCAGCTTGGCCAGCGGTGAAAAACTGTTTTTT. The whole variable domain, remainder taken from reference TRBV5-5 and TRBJ1-4, is DAGVTQSPTHLIKTRGQQVTLRCSPISGHKSVSWYQQVLGQGPQFIFQYYEKEERGRGNFPDRFSARQFPNYSSELNVNALLLGDSALYLCASSLASGEKLFFGSGTQLSVL.

The V and J genes are TRBV5-1 and TRBJ2-3; tentative D call: TRBD2 (5 bases). Trimming removed 0 bases from V and 2 bases from J, with 13 bases in between. The CDR3 has 16 amino acids. The germline V gene encodes CDR1 SGHRS and CDR2 YFSETQ. The CDR3 sequence is CASSLAQRTFTDTQYF. The CDR3 DNA is TGCGCCAGCAGCTTGGCTCAGCGGACCTTCACAGATACGCAGTATTTT.

The chain employs TRBV5-1 and TRBJ2-5; TRBD1 matches at 7 bases. The CDR3 runs 16 residues. The V segment lost 0 bases and the J segment 5 bases; nucleotides outside the gene matches: 10. The germline CDR1 and CDR2 sequences are SGHRS and YFSETQ. CDR3 in DNA: TGCGCCAGCAGCTTGGATGACAGGGTTTCGTGGGAGACCCAGTACTTC. Its protein is CASSLDDRVSWETQYF.

V usage is TRBV27 and J usage is TRBJ1-2; D is unresolved. Germline CDR1 MNHEY, CDR2 SMNVEV (reference sequence). V gave up 3 bases and J gave up 2 bases, with 7 bases separating them. CDR3 length: 13 amino acids. Here the CDR3 reads CASSFGKNYGYTF. The CDR3 bases are TGTGCCAGCAGTTTCGGTAAAAACTATGGCTACACCTTC.

The chain employs TRBV19 and TRBJ2-2; tentative D call: TRBD2 (6 bases). CDR1 and CDR2 (germline): LNHDA, SQIVND (reference sequence). There are 16 residues in the CDR3. The V gene lost 3 bases and the J gene lost 2 bases, with 13 bases spanning the gap. The CDR3: CASSIPWEDNTGELFF. The CDR3 nucleotides are TGTGCCAGTAGTATTCCTTGGGAGGATAACACCGGGGAGCTGTTTTTT.

J is TRBJ1-2 and V is TRBV28, with D possibly TRBD1 on 5 matching bases. Trimming stripped 5 bases from V and 0 bases from J, with 13 bases between. Germline V gene data show CDR1 as MDHEN and CDR2 as SYDVKM. The CDR3 is 15 amino acids. The CDR3 DNA reads as TGTGCCAGCAGTCCCCCCGGGGGACCTAACTATGGCTACACCTTC. Translating it yields CASSPPGGPNYGYTF.

The chain couples TRBV4-1 to TRBJ1-5; weak D call: TRBD1 (6 bases). Germline CDR1 reads MGHRA; CDR2 reads YSYEKL. V was cut by 3 bases and J by 6 bases, with 12 bases left in between. The CDR3 is 14 amino acids. CDR3 sequence: CASSQEGGFQPQHF. The CDR3, as DNA: TGCGCCAGCAGCCAGGAGGGGGGGTTTCAGCCCCAGCATTTT.

This clone was seen a handful of times. The CDR3 sequence: CASSALGQSYSNQPQHF. The CDR3 coding sequence is TGTGCCAGCAGCGCCCTGGGACAGAGTTATAGCAATCAGCCCCAGCATTTT. V and J are TRBV2 and TRBJ1-5, with 7 bases lining up with TRBD1. Losses at the gene ends were 6 bases for V and 0 bases for J; bases not matched to a gene: 11. Germline V gene sequence: CDR1 SNHLY, CDR2 FYNNEI. This CDR3 region has 17 residues.

This rearrangement joins TRBV5-1 to TRBJ2-5, with TRBD2 matching over 11 bases. With 3 bases clipped from V and 2 bases from J, the junction kept 3 bases outside the gene matches. This CDR3 is 15 amino acids long. Germline-derived CDR1 and CDR2 are SGHRS and YFSETQ. Here the CDR3 reads CASSSTSGIQETQYF. In nucleotides, the CDR3 is TGCGCCAGCAGCTCGACTAGCGGGATTCAAGAGACCCAGTACTTC.

The V call is TRBV19, the J call TRBJ2-7; 8 bases map to TRBD1. Unmatched junction bases numbered 9, after V lost 5 bases and J lost 3 bases. CDR1 is LNHDA, CDR2 SQIVND, per germline (reference sequence). The CDR3 loop spans 15 amino acids. The CDR3 is CASSDHPGQVYEQYF. The CDR3 nucleotides read TGTGCCAGTAGTGATCATCCGGGACAGGTCTACGAGCAGTACTTC.

The V call is TRBV2, the J call TRBJ2-1; 8 nucleotides match TRBD2. CDR1 is SNHLY, CDR2 FYNNEI, per germline. The CDR3 consists of 15 residues. Trimming cost V 6 bases and J 3 bases; bases outside gene matches: 7. The CDR3 reads CASRGGGTNYNEQFF. The CDR3 DNA reads TGTGCCAGCAGGGGCGGGGGGACTAACTACAATGAGCAGTTCTTC.

This chain connects TRBV13 to TRBJ1-2, with a possible D match to TRBD1 (6 bases). V lost 0 bases and J 4 bases, leaving 15 bases between the germline ends. The germline V gene encodes CDR1 PRHDT and CDR2 FYEKMQ (reference sequence). The CDR3 length is 16 residues. CDR3 in amino acids: CASSLGTGLTTYGYTF. The CDR3 DNA sequence: TGTGCCAGCAGCTTAGGGACAGGACTCACTACCTATGGCTACACCTTC.

The J gene is TRBJ2-7, the V gene TRBV28; the D gene is possibly TRBD2 (6 bases). V lost 0 bases and J lost 7, with 19 bases in between. In germline, CDR1 is MDHEN, CDR2 SYDVKM. This CDR3 has 16 amino acids. The CDR3 nucleotides read TGTGCCAGCAGTTTATGGGGTGAGGGACTTCGTACAGAGCAGTACTTC. It encodes CASSLWGEGLRTEQYF.

The gene calls are TRBV5-1 and TRBJ2-1; 7 nucleotides line up with TRBD2. V gave up 7 bases and J gave up 8 bases; unmatched junction bases: 6. Germline V gene lookup returns CDR1 SGHRS and CDR2 YFSETQ. CDR3 size: 12 residues. Written as DNA, the CDR3 is TGCGCCAGCGGAGAGCGGGAACATGAGCAGTTCTTC. Residues: CASGEREHEQFF.

The J gene is TRBJ2-3, the V gene TRBV11-2; possible D gene TRBD1, 6 bases. The V and J ends lost 5 bases and 2 bases respectively, with 17 bases between them. The V gene's germline CDR1 is SGHAT and CDR2 FQNNGV. This CDR3 comprises 16 residues. CDR3 bases: TGTGCCAGCAGCCTTTCCGGGACACTTGTCACAGATACGCAGTATTTT. Translated: CASSLSGTLVTDTQYF.

This clone was seen only once. The rearrangement joins TRBV5-4 to TRBJ2-5; D perhaps matches TRBD2 (6 bases). Germline V gene data show CDR1 as SGHNT and CDR2 as YYREEE (reference sequence). This CDR3 contains 15 residues. V was trimmed by 0 bases and J by 4 bases, leaving 13 bases between them. The DNA of the CDR3 is TGTGCCAGCAGCTTGGTCCCTAGCGACTCAGAGACCCAGTACTTC. Amino acids: CASSLVPSDSETQYF. Full variable domain (remainder filled in from reference TRBV5-4 and TRBJ2-5): ETGVTQSPTHLIKTRGQQVTLRCSSQSGHNTVSWYQQALGQGPQFIFQYYREEENGRGNFPPRFSGLQFPNYSSELNVNALELDDSALYLCASSLVPSDSETQYFGPGTRLLVL.

The chain combines TRBV28 with TRBJ2-7, with a tentative D call TRBD2 (6 bases). This CDR3 is built from 14 residues. V was cut by 6 bases and J by 4 bases, with 16 bases left in between. The germline CDR1 and CDR2 sequences are MDHEN and SYDVKM. The CDR3 DNA reads as TGTGCCAGCAGGCCCGCGGGACCCTCTTACGAGCAGTACTTC. It specifies CASRPAGPSYEQYF.

This rearrangement joins TRBV2 to TRBJ2-3, with D possibly being TRBD1 (5 bases). Germline V CDR1 and CDR2: SNHLY, FYNNEI. The V and J ends lost 9 bases and 4 bases respectively, with 20 bases between them. The CDR3 has 15 residues. The DNA for the CDR3 is TGTGCCAGAGATACGGCAGGGCGCGCCCCAGATACGCAGTATTTT. It is translated as CARDTAGRAPDTQYF.

This chain joins TRBV6-5 and TRBJ1-4; tentative D call: TRBD1 (6 bases). V lost 0 bases to trimming and J lost 10 bases, with 15 bases between them. CDR3 length: 15 residues. Germline V lookup: CDR1 MNHEY, CDR2 SVGAGI. The CDR3 nucleotides are TGTGCCAGCAGTTACTCGGGCCAGGGGTCTGGAAAACTGTTTTTT. It encodes CASSYSGQGSGKLFF.

In its sample, this clone was seen a few times. The chain recombines TRBV6-5 with TRBJ2-2; a weak D match, TRBD1 (5 bases). The V gene's germline CDR1 is MNHEY and CDR2 SVGAGI. The ends were cut back, 7 bases at V and 7 bases at J, with 16 bases in the middle. The CDR3 length is 14 residues. CDR3 amino acids: CASKLAGFVGELFF. DNA for the CDR3: TGTGCCAGCAAGCTGGCAGGGTTCGTCGGGGAGCTGTTTTTT.

The rearrangement joins TRBV7-9 to TRBJ2-1; D is unclear. Germline CDR1 reads SEHNR; CDR2 reads FQNEAQ (reference sequence). V lost 5 bases to trimming and J lost 16 bases, with 24 bases between them. The CDR3 is 14 amino acids. As DNA, the CDR3 is TGTGCCAGCAGCCTATCCGATAGCCGACGCCGGTCCTTCTTC. It is translated as CASSLSDSRRRSFF. Full variable domain (outside the CDR3, taken from reference TRBV7-9 and TRBJ2-1): DTGVSQNPRHKITKRGQNVTFRCDPISEHNRLYWYRQTLGQGPEFLTYFQNEAQLEKSRLLSDRFSAERPKGSFSTLEIQRTEQGDSAMYLCASSLSDSRRRSFFGPGTRLTVL.

The rearrangement uses TRBV28 and TRBJ2-7, with 9 nucleotides matching TRBD2. The germline V gene encodes CDR1 MDHEN and CDR2 SYDVKM. V trimming: 5 bases; J trimming: 7 bases; junction bases outside the gene matches: 15. The CDR3 consists of 16 residues. CDR3 loop: CASSASIAGVLREQYF. The CDR3 DNA reads TGTGCCAGCAGTGCAAGCATAGCGGGAGTGTTGAGGGAGCAGTACTTC. Combining the CDR3 with reference TRBV28 and TRBJ2-7 gives the whole variable domain DVKVTQSSRYLVKRTGEKVFLECVQDMDHENMFWYRQDPGLGLRLIYFSYDVKMKEKGDIPEGYSVSREKKERFSLILESASTNQTSMYLCASSASIAGVLREQYFGPGTRLTVT.

This clone came up once. The CDR3 sequence: CASSTDSLGTGELFF. CDR3 coding DNA: TGTGCCAGCAGTACGGACAGCCTTGGGACCGGGGAGCTGTTTTTT. The chain has TRBV28 and TRBJ2-2; TRBD1 might be the D (6 bases). Trimming took off 5 bases at V and 5 bases at J, with 15 bases between the two ends. Germline CDR1 reads MDHEN; CDR2 reads SYDVKM. The CDR3 consists of 15 residues.

This rearrangement joins TRBV15 to TRBJ1-5; maybe TRBD1 (5 bases). This CDR3 comprises 13 residues. The V gene lost 3 bases and the J gene lost 6 bases, with 9 bases spanning the gap. Germline CDR1 is LNHNV and CDR2 is YYDKDF (reference sequence). CDR3 sequence reads: CATSSQGSQPQHF. For the CDR3, the DNA is TGTGCCACCAGCAGCCAGGGTAGTCAGCCCCAGCATTTT.

This chain connects TRBV7-9 to TRBJ1-4, with 7 bases identical to TRBD1. J lost 7 bases, V lost 2 bases, and 4 bases had no gene match. Germline V lookup: CDR1 SEHNR, CDR2 FQNEAQ (reference sequence). This CDR3 is built from 14 residues. The CDR3 DNA sequence: TGTGCCAGCAGCTTACAGGGGGGAGGTGAAAAACTGTTTTTT. Amino acid sequence: CASSLQGGGEKLFF. Full variable domain (rest looked up from reference TRBV7-9 and TRBJ1-4): DTGVSQNPRHKITKRGQNVTFRCDPISEHNRLYWYRQTLGQGPEFLTYFQNEAQLEKSRLLSDRFSAERPKGSFSTLEIQRTEQGDSAMYLCASSLQGGGEKLFFGSGTQLSVL.

The V call is TRBV19, the J call TRBJ2-4; D gene uncertain. V dropped 3 bases and J dropped 0 bases, with 12 bases sitting between them. There are 16 residues in the CDR3. Germline V gene lookup returns CDR1 LNHDA and CDR2 SQIVND (reference sequence). This CDR3 reads CASSMLSELAKNIQYF. DNA for the CDR3: TGTGCCAGTAGTATGTTGTCGGAGCTAGCCAAAAACATTCAGTACTTC.

The chain has TRBV15 and TRBJ1-5, with D possibly matching TRBD1 (5 bases). This CDR3 contains 15 residues. V was clipped by 0 bases and J by 7 bases, with 13 bases between them. CDR1 is LNHNV and CDR2 is YYDKDF in the germline V gene (reference sequence). Here the CDR3 reads CATSRDKAQGQPQHF. The CDR3 DNA reads as TGTGCCACCAGCAGAGATAAGGCCCAGGGACAGCCCCAGCATTTT.

V and J are TRBV4-1 and TRBJ2-1; perhaps TRBD2 as D (6 bases). The germline CDR1 and CDR2 sequences are MGHRA and YSYEKL. The germline V and J ends were trimmed by 1 base and 3 bases, with 19 bases remaining between them. This CDR3 comprises 18 residues. In DNA form, the CDR3 reads TGCGCCAGCAGCCAAGGGGGGGTTGGAGCGGGTTTCTACAATGAGCAGTTCTTC. It translates to CASSQGGVGAGFYNEQFF.

This sequence joins TRBV18 and TRBJ2-7, with no clear D. Trimming cost V 1 base and J 0 bases, with 10 bases left between them. The CDR3 extends over 15 amino acids. Germline CDR1 reads KGHSH; CDR2 reads LQKENI. CDR3 nucleotide sequence: TGTGCCAGCTCACCACGCTGGAGTAACTCCTACGAGCAGTACTTC. Encoded protein: CASSPRWSNSYEQYF.

The sample holds one count of this clone. V gene TRBV27 combines with J gene TRBJ2-6; possibly TRBD1 for D (6 bases). The CDR3 consists of 13 residues. Trimming cost V 4 bases and J 12 bases, with 13 bases left between them. Germline V gives CDR1 MNHEY, CDR2 SMNVEV (reference sequence). The CDR3 DNA is TGTGCCAGCAGTTCAGGGACATTGGCCGTCCTGACTTTC. It is translated as CASSSGTLAVLTF.